This TCR beta chain was observed in a study of blood T cell repertoires in COVID-19. The CDR3 covers 15 residues. CDR1 and CDR2 (germline): LNHDA, SQIVND (reference sequence). V was clipped by 2 bases and J by 1 base, with 9 bases between them. Clones were sequenced by immunoSEQ multiplex PCR, and TCRdb holds only the in-frame ones, with some missing. The sample gives about 280,000 clones, roughly 85% of which show up once; about 2.5% is in the top ten. Sequences were obtained from PBMCs or T cells enriched from blood (not recorded which). The chain uses TRBV19 and TRBJ1-5; the D gene is possibly TRBD1 (5 bases). The receptor comes from a woman aged 50 to 65 who had recovered from COVID-19. CDR3 DNA: TGTGCCAGTAGTATATCAAGGGGCAGCAATCAGCCCCAGCATTTT. Its translation: CASSISRGSNQPQHF.